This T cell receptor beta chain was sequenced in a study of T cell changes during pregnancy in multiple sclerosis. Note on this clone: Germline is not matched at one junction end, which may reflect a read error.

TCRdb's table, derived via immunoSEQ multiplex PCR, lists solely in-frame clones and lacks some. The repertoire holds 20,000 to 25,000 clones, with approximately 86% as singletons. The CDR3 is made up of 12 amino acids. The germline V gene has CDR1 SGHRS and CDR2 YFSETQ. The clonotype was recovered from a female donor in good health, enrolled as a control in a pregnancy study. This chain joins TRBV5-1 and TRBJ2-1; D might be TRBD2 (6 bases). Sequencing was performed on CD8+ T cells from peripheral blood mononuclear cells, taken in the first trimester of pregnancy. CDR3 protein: CASSLEALGEVF. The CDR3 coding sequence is TGCGCCAGCAGCTTGGAGGCCCTCGGGGAGGTCTTC.